The 7 T cell receptor beta chains reported below all come from one sample, sequenced in a study of beta chain features in type 1 diabetes. cDNA synthesis used the whole RNA isolate, giving expressed TCRB sequences. Some clones are missing from TCRdb's copy, which holds only in-frame ones; the method was immunoSEQ multiplex PCR. This sample has 680,000 or so clones; about 16% occur once, and the top ten carry 0.093%. The sequenced sample was naive CD4+ T cells from blood. The source of these receptors is a young man in good health.

The chain links TRBV7-2 to TRBJ2-7; TRBD2 matches 7 bases. J lost 5 bases, V lost 1 base, and 2 bases had no gene match. The CDR3 runs to 13 residues. CDR1 SGHTA and CDR2 FQGNSA come from the germline V gene. DNA of the CDR3: TGTGCCAGCAGCTTAGTTGGGGGGGACGAGCAGTACTTC. Its translation is CASSLVGGDEQYF.

This rearrangement joins TRBV11-2 to TRBJ2-7; 8 nucleotides line up with TRBD2. V lost 3 bases to trimming and J lost 5 bases; unmatched junction nucleotides: 6. The CDR3 totals 14 residues. Germline CDR1 is SGHAT and CDR2 is FQNNGV. CDR3 nucleotide sequence: TGTGCCAGCAGCTTCAGGGCGGGAGGCAACGAGCAGTACTTC. This sequence encodes CASSFRAGGNEQYF.

This clone was found a few times. V is TRBV5-1 and J is TRBJ2-5; D unresolved. Germline V CDR1 and CDR2: SGHRS, YFSETQ. Deletions cut 4 bases from V and 1 base from J, with 8 bases between. The CDR3 sequence is 13 residues long. CDR3 region: CASSRIIQETQYF. The CDR3 region has the DNA TGCGCCAGCAGCCGCATCATCCAAGAGACCCAGTACTTC.

The genes are TRBV19 and TRBJ2-1; 7 positions agree with TRBD1. The trim removed 2 bases at V and 2 bases at J, leaving 6 bases unmatched. There are 16 residues in the CDR3. Germline lookup yields CDR1 LNHDA and CDR2 SQIVND (reference sequence). As DNA, the CDR3 is TGTGCCAGTAGTATATCGGGACAGCAAACCTACAATGAGCAGTTCTTC. Its protein is CASSISGQQTYNEQFF.

This clone was detected a few times. Here the CDR3 DNA reads TGTGCCAGCAGCCAAGGGGGGACAGGGGATTCAGATACGCAGTATTTT. Translated, it gives CASSQGGTGDSDTQYF. The V call is TRBV4-2, the J call TRBJ2-3; 10 bases are a match to TRBD1. Trimming cost V 1 base and J 4 bases; bases outside gene matches: 5. The CDR3 has 16 amino acids. The germline V gene has CDR1 LGHNA and CDR2 YNFKEQ.

The rearrangement joins TRBV6-1 to TRBJ1-6; no reliable D call. This CDR3 is 16 amino acids long. In germline, CDR1 is MNHNS, CDR2 SASEGT. V was shortened by 1 base and J by 5 bases, with 12 bases between the two germline ends. CDR3 DNA sequence: TGTGCCAGCAGTGAAGTTATCCGTGTGGATAATTCACCCCTCCACTTT. It codes for CASSEVIRVDNSPLHF.

J is TRBJ2-3 and V is TRBV30; D might be TRBD2 (7 bases). CDR1 and CDR2 from the germline V gene are GTSNPN and SVGIG (reference sequence). V was shortened by 5 bases and J by 4 bases, with 16 bases between the two germline ends. CDR3 size: 14 residues. CDR3 in DNA: TGTGCCTGGGGACTAGGGGGGGCCGCAGATACGCAGTATTTT. Translated: CAWGLGGAADTQYF.